These 14 T cell receptor beta chains were sequenced from one sample in a study of neoadjuvant anti-PD-1 for oral cavity cancer. Only in-frame clones appear in the TCRdb table, and some are missing; sequencing was by immunoSEQ multiplex PCR. The repertoire holds 15,000 to 20,000 clones, with 55% to 70% as singletons. Specimen: PBMCs, collected before nivolumab (anti-PD-1) treatment. The receptors derive from a person aged 35-79 years with oral cavity squamous cell carcinoma.

The chain joins TRBV5-4 to TRBJ2-1; a weak D match, TRBD1 (6 bases). Germline values: CDR1 SGHNT, CDR2 YYREEE (reference sequence). The CDR3 sequence is 13 residues long. V gave up 4 bases and J gave up 6 bases, with 11 bases separating them. CDR3 loop: CASSPRTANEQFF. For the CDR3, the DNA is TGTGCCAGCAGCCCGAGGACAGCCAATGAGCAGTTCTTC. Full variable domain (missing parts from reference TRBV5-4 and TRBJ2-1): ETGVTQSPTHLIKTRGQQVTLRCSSQSGHNTVSWYQQALGQGPQFIFQYYREEENGRGNFPPRFSGLQFPNYSSELNVNALELDDSALYLCASSPRTANEQFFGPGTRLTVL.

The CDR3 region is CASATRGEQFF. The CDR3 DNA reads as TGTGCCAGCGCTACCCGCGGTGAGCAGTTCTTC. The chain combines TRBV6-5 with TRBJ2-1; D unresolved. Per the germline V gene, CDR1 is MNHEY and CDR2 is SVGAGI. The CDR3 covers 11 residues. V gave up 8 bases and J gave up 9 bases, with 11 bases separating them.

This clone was recorded only once. V usage is TRBV11-2 and J usage is TRBJ2-7; 8 bases map to TRBD1. The CDR3 has 14 residues. CDR1 SGHAT and CDR2 FQNNGV come from the germline V gene. Trimming removed 1 base from V and 3 bases from J; junction bases left unmatched: 2. The CDR3 spells CASSLGGQDYEQYF. In DNA form, the CDR3 reads TGTGCCAGCAGCTTAGGGGGACAGGACTACGAGCAGTACTTC. Using reference TRBV11-2 and TRBJ2-7 for the parts outside the CDR3, the full variable domain is EAGVAQSPRYKIIEKRQSVAFWCNPISGHATLYWYQQILGQGPKLLIQFQNNGVVDDSQLPKDRFSAERLKGVDSTLKIQPAKLEDSAVYLCASSLGGQDYEQYFGPGTRLTVT.

CDR3 region: CASSSVTGGFHEQYF. CDR3 in DNA: TGTGCCAGCAGCTCAGTGACAGGGGGCTTCCACGAGCAGTACTTC. The J gene is TRBJ2-7, the V gene TRBV7-6, with 10 bases lining up with TRBD1. The J segment lost 5 bases and the V segment lost 4 bases, leaving 8 bases of the junction unmatched. This CDR3 has 15 residues. Per the germline V gene, CDR1 is SGHVS and CDR2 is FNYEAQ.

J is TRBJ2-7 and V is TRBV6-5; TRBD1 agrees at 8 bases. Germline trimming cut 2 bases from V and 2 bases from J; bases unmatched to any gene: 5. CDR3 length: 15 residues. Germline-derived CDR1 and CDR2 are MNHEY and SVGAGI. The CDR3 protein is CASSYTGTGPYEQYF. The CDR3 bases are TGTGCCAGCAGTTACACCGGGACAGGTCCCTACGAGCAGTACTTC.

The V gene is TRBV30, the J gene TRBJ2-2, with TRBD1 matching 9 bases. Looked up from germline, CDR1 is GTSNPN and CDR2 is SVGIG (reference sequence). This CDR3 is built from 14 residues. V trimming: 3 bases; J trimming: 6 bases; junction bases outside the gene matches: 5. This chain's CDR3 is CAWSDRGYAGELFF. In DNA, the CDR3 is TGTGCCTGGAGCGACAGGGGGTACGCCGGGGAGCTGTTTTTT.

This sequence joins TRBV11-1 and TRBJ1-1; D gene unclear. The CDR3 sequence is 13 residues long. Trimming left V 2 bases short and J 5 bases short, with 9 bases between. Germline CDR1 and CDR2: SGHAT and FQDESV (reference sequence). The CDR3 nucleotides read TGTGCCAGCAGCTTAAGGGTCGGGACTGAAGCTTTCTTT. Residues: CASSLRVGTEAFF.

The V gene is TRBV7-2, the J gene TRBJ2-7, with a tentative D call TRBD1 (6 bases). CDR3 length: 14 amino acids. The V end lost 3 bases, the J end lost 1 base, and 10 bases lay between the germline ends. Germline V gene sequence: CDR1 SGHTA, CDR2 FQGNSA. As DNA, the CDR3 is TGTGCCAGCAGCTTCCACAGGGCTTCCTACGAGCAGTACTTC. Translation: CASSFHRASYEQYF. The variable domain in full, completed from reference TRBV7-2 and TRBJ2-7, reads GAGVSQSPSNKVTEKGKDVELRCDPISGHTALYWYRQSLGQGLEFLIYFQGNSAPDKSGLPSDRFSAERTGGSVSTLTIQRTQQEDSAVYLCASSFHRASYEQYFGPGTRLTVT.

This rearrangement joins TRBV5-1 to TRBJ2-1; 7 bases match TRBD1. Per germline, CDR1 SGHRS and CDR2 YFSETQ. J gave up 8 bases and V 0 bases, and 5 bases lay outside the gene matches. This CDR3 has 14 amino acids. CDR3 sequence (DNA): TGCGCCAGCAGCTTGGGACAGGGATTCGATGAGCAGTTCTTC. Translation: CASSLGQGFDEQFF.

This clone was recorded a few times. The genes are TRBV19 and TRBJ1-2; D ambiguous. Germline CDR1 LNHDA, CDR2 SQIVND (reference sequence). The CDR3 length is 14 residues. V lost 1 base and J 2 bases, leaving 8 bases between the germline ends. The chain's CDR3 is CASSIGTVNYGYTF. The CDR3 region has the DNA TGTGCCAGTAGTATAGGGACGGTGAACTATGGCTACACCTTC.

The chain joins TRBV4-1 to TRBJ2-7; D is perhaps TRBD1 or TRBD2 (5 bases each). The CDR3 has 14 amino acids. Trimming shortened V by 5 bases and J by 5 bases, and 16 bases separated the two germline ends. Germline V gives CDR1 MGHRA, CDR2 YSYEKL. CDR3 nucleotides: TGCGCCAGCAGCTCCGGGACGGACGCCAACGAGCAGTACTTC. It codes for CASSSGTDANEQYF.

The J gene is TRBJ2-3, the V gene TRBV5-4; the D is unclear. V lost 4 bases and J lost 5, with 8 bases in between. The CDR3 contains 12 residues. Germline V gives CDR1 SGHNT, CDR2 YYREEE (reference sequence). CDR3 residues: CASSTSVDTQYF. The CDR3 DNA follows: TGTGCCAGCAGCACAAGTGTAGATACGCAGTATTTT.

This clone was picked up one time. V is TRBV19 and J is TRBJ2-7; D possibly uses TRBD1 or TRBD2 (5 bases each). Germline V lookup: CDR1 LNHDA, CDR2 SQIVND (reference sequence). The CDR3 has 14 amino acids. V lost 5 bases, J lost 5 bases, and 16 bases lay in between. CDR3 residues: CASSRSRDPNEQYF. CDR3 DNA: TGTGCCAGTAGTCGTTCCCGGGACCCGAACGAGCAGTACTTC.

This chain links TRBV27 with TRBJ2-7; unclear D gene. This CDR3 is 12 amino acids long. The V end was cut by 4 bases, the J end by 5 bases, with 9 bases between. Germline CDR1 and CDR2: MNHEY and SMNVEV (reference sequence). For the CDR3, the DNA is TGTGCCAGCAGTTCGGTCCCCAACGAGCAGTACTTC. Protein sequence: CASSSVPNEQYF.